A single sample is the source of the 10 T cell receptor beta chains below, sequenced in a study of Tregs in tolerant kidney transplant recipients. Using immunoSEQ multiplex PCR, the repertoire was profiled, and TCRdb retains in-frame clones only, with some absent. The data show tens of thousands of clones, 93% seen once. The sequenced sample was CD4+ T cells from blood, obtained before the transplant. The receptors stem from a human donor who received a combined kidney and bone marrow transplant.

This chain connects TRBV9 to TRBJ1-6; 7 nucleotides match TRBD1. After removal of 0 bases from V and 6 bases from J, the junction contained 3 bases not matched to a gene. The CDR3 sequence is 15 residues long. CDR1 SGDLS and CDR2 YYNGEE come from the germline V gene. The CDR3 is CASSVVDRPNSPLHF. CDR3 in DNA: TGTGCCAGCAGCGTAGTGGACAGGCCTAATTCACCCCTCCACTTT.

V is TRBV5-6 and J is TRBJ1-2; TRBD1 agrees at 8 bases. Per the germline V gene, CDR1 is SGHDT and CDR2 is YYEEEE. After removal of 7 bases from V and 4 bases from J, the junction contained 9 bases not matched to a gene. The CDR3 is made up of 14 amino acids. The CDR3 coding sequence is TGTGCCAGCTTTATGGGACAGGCTCCCTATGGCTACACCTTC. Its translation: CASFMGQAPYGYTF.

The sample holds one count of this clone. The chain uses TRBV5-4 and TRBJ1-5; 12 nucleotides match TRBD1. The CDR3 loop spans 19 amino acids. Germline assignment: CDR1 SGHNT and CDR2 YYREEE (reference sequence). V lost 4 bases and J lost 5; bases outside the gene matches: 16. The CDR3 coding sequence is TGTGCCAGCAGCCGGGTTCAGGGACAGGGGGCTTCGTCAGATCAGCCCCAGCATTTT. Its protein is CASSRVQGQGASSDQPQHF. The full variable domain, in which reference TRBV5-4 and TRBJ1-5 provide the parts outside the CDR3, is ETGVTQSPTHLIKTRGQQVTLRCSSQSGHNTVSWYQQALGQGPQFIFQYYREEENGRGNFPPRFSGLQFPNYSSELNVNALELDDSALYLCASSRVQGQGASSDQPQHFGDGTRLSIL.

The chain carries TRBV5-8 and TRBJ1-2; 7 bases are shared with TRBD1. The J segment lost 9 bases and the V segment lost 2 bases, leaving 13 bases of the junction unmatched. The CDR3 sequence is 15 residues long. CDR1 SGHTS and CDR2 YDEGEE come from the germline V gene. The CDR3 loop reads CASSLINRGGDSYTF. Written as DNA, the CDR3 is TGTGCCAGCAGCTTAATTAATCGAGGGGGCGATAGCTACACCTTC.

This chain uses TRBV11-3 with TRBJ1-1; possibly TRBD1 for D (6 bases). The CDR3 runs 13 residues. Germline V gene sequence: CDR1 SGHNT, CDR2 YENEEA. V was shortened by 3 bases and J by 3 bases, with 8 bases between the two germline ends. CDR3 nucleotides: TGTGCCAGCAGCTTCAGGGGATACACTGAAGCTTTCTTT. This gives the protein CASSFRGYTEAFF. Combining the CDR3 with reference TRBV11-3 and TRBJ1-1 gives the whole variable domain EAGVVQSPRYKIIEKKQPVAFWCNPISGHNTLYWYLQNLGQGPELLIRYENEEAVDDSQLPKDRFSAERLKGVDSTLKIQPAELGDSAVYLCASSFRGYTEAFFGQGTRLTVV.

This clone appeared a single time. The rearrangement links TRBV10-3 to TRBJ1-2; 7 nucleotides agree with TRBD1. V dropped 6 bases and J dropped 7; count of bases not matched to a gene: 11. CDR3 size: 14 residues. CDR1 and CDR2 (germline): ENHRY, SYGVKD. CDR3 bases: TGTGCCATCAGCGGGACGCAGGGGGTGGTTGGCTACACCTTC. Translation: CAISGTQGVVGYTF.

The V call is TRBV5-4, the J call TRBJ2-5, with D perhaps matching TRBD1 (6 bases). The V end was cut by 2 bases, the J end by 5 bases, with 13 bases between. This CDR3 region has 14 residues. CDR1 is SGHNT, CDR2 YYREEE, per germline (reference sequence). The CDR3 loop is CASSLHQGRETQYF. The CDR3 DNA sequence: TGTGCCAGCAGCTTACACCAGGGGCGGGAGACCCAGTACTTC.

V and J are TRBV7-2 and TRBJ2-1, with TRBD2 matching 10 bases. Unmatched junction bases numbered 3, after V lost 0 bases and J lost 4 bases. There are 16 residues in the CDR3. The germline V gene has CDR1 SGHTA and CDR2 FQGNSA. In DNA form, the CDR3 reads TGTGCCAGCAGCTTAGCGGGACTAGCGATATACAATGAGCAGTTCTTC. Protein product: CASSLAGLAIYNEQFF.

CDR3 sequence (DNA): TGTGCCACCAGCAGAGCCCTAGACAGGGACGAGCAGTACTTC. Encoded protein: CATSRALDRDEQYF. V and J are TRBV15 and TRBJ2-7; 7 nucleotides match TRBD1. CDR3 length equals 14 residues. The ends lost 1 base at V and 5 bases at J; junction bases unmatched: 5. CDR1 is LNHNV, CDR2 YYDKDF, per germline (reference sequence). The complete variable domain, with remaining parts taken from reference TRBV15 and TRBJ2-7, reads DAMVIQNPRYQVTQFGKPVTLSCSQTLNHNVMYWYQQKSSQAPKLLFHYYDKDFNNEADTPDNFQSRRPNTSFCFLDIRSPGLGDTAMYLCATSRALDRDEQYFGPGTRLTVT.

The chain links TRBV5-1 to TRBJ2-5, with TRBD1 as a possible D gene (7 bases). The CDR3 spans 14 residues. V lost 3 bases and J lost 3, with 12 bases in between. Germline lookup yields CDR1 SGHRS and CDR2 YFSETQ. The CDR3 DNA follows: TGCGCCAGCAGCTGGGGGGACAGCAAAGAGACCCAGTACTTC. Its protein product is CASSWGDSKETQYF. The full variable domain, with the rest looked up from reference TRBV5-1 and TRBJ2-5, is KAGVTQTPRYLIKTRGQQVTLSCSPISGHRSVSWYQQTPGQGLQFLFEYFSETQRNKGNFPGRFSGRQFSNSRSEMNVSTLELGDSALYLCASSWGDSKETQYFGPGTRLLVL.